Sequencing of this T cell receptor (beta chain) was carried out in a study of T-cell memory formation after mild COVID-19. Study-level findings and limits: Clones contracting across day 15 to 85 had a balanced CD4/CD8 profile; later expanding clones leaned CD4+. Nothing confirmed that second-wave clones peaking on day 37 were specific for SARS-CoV-2. Shrinking CD4+ clones resided mostly in CM and EM, and CD8+ ones in EMRA. The study detected some responding clones in pre-infection memory, suggesting cross-reactive memory joined.

TCRdb itself ran the 5' RACE reads through MiXCR, one entry per CDR3 protein. The repertoire includes 430,000 or so distinct CDR3 sequences, about 23% of them detected once, and about an eighth sits in the top ten. In regard to this clonotype: Its specificity is not known.

The receptor was isolated from an adult woman who had mild COVID-19 (a few samples of this study predate the infection). Cell type and time point are not known. The sample consisted of PBMCs or a T cell subset sorted from them (not recorded which).

Written as DNA, the CDR3 is TGTGCCAGCAGCCAAGCGTTCGTGGCCAAGTCTGCCGGGGAGCTGTTTTTT. Encoded protein: CASSQAFVAKSAGELFF. This rearrangement joins TRBV4-2 to TRBJ2-2; D unclear. The CDR3 totals 17 residues. The V gene lost 1 base and the J gene lost 6 bases, with 18 bases spanning the gap. Germline CDR1 and CDR2: LGHNA and YNFKEQ.